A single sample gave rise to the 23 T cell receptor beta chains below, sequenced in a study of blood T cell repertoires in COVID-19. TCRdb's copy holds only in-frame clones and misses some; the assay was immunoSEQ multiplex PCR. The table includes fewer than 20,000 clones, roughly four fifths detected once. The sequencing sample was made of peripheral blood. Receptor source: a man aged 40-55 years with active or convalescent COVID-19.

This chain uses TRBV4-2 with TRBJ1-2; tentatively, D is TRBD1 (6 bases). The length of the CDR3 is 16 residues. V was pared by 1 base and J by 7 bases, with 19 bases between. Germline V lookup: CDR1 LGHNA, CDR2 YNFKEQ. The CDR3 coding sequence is TGTGCCAGCAGCCAAGGCGCTGGCGATCTGGGGGCTGGCTACACCTTC. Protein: CASSQGAGDLGAGYTF.

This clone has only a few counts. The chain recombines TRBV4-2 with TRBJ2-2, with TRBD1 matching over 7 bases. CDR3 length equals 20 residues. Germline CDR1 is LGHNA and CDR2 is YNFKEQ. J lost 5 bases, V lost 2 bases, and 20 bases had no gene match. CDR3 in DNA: TGTGCCAGCAGCCAACCGTACCTGACAGGGCTGACTGTCGGGACCGGGGAGCTGTTTTTT. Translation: CASSQPYLTGLTVGTGELFF.

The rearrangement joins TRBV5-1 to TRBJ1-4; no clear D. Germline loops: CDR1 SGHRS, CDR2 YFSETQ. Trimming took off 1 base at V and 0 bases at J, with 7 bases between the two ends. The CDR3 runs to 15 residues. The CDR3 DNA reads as TGCGCCAGCAGCTTGCGGTCAACAACTAATGAAAAACTGTTTTTT. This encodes CASSLRSTTNEKLFF.

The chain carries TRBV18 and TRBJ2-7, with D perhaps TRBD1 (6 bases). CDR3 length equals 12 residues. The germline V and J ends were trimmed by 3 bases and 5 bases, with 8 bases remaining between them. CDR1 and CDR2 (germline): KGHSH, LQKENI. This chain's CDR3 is CASSPGANEQYF. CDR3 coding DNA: TGTGCCAGCTCACCGGGGGCTAACGAGCAGTACTTC.

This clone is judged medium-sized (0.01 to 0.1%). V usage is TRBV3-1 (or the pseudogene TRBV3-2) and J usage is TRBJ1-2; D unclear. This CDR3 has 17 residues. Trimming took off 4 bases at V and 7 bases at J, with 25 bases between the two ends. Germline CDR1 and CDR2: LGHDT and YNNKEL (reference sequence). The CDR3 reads CASSRGPNWVLSGGYTF. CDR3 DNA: TGTGCCAGCAGCCGCGGGCCTAATTGGGTCCTAAGCGGTGGCTACACCTTC.

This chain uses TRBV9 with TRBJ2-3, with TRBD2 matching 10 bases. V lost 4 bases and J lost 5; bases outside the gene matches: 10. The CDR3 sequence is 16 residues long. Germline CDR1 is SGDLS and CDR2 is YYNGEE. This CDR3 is CASSYTSGGGLDTQYF. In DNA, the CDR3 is TGTGCCAGCAGCTACACAAGCGGGGGGGGCTTAGATACGCAGTATTTT.

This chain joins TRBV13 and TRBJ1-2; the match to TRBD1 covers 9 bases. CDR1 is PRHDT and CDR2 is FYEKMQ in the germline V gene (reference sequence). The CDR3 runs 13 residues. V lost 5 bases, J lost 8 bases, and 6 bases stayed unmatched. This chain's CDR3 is CASSLQGAWGYTF. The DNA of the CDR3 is TGTGCCAGCAGCCTACAGGGGGCATGGGGCTACACCTTC.

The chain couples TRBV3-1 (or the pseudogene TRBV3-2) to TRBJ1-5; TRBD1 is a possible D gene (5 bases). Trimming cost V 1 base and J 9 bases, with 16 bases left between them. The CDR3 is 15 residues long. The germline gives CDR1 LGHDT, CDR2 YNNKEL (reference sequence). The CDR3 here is CASSQGLRGDRPQHF. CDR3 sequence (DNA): TGTGCCAGCAGCCAAGGCTTGCGGGGGGATCGGCCCCAGCATTTT.

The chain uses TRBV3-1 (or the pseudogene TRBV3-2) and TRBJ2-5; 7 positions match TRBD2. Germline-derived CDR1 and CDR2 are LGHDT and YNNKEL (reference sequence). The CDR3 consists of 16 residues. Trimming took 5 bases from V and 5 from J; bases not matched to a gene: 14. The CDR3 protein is CASSYERGGLGETQYF. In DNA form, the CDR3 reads TGTGCCAGCAGCTACGAAAGGGGAGGACTAGGGGAGACCCAGTACTTC.

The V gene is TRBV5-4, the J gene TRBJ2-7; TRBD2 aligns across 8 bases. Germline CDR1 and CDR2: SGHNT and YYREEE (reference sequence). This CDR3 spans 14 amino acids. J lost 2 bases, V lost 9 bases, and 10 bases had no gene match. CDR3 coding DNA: TGTGCCACTTCTCGACGGGGGGGAACCTACGAGCAGTACTTC. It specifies CATSRRGGTYEQYF.

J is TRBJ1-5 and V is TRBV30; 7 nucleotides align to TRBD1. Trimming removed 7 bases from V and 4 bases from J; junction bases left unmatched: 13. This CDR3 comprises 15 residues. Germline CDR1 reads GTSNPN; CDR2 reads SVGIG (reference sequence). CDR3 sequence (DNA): TGTGCCTCCAATCCGGGACAGCTTTTTAATCAGCCCCAGCATTTT. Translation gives CASNPGQLFNQPQHF.

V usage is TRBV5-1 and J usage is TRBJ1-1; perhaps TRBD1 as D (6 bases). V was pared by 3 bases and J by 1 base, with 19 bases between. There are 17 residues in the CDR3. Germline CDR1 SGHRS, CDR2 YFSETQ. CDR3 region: CASSSPIDRTPNTEAFF. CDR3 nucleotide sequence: TGCGCCAGCAGCTCCCCGATTGACAGGACTCCGAACACTGAAGCTTTCTTT.

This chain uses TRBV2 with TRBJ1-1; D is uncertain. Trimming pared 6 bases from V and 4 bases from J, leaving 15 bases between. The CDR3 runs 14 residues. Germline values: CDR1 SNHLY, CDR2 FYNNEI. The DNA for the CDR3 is TGTGCCAGCAGCGCCCGAGCGCCCAGCACTGAAGCTTTCTTT. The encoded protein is CASSARAPSTEAFF.

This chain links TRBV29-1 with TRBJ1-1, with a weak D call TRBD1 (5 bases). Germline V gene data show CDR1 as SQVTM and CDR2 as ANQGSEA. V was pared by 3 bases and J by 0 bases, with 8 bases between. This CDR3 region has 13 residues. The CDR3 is CSVEGLMNTEAFF. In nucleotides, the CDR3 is TGCAGCGTTGAGGGGCTCATGAACACTGAAGCTTTCTTT.

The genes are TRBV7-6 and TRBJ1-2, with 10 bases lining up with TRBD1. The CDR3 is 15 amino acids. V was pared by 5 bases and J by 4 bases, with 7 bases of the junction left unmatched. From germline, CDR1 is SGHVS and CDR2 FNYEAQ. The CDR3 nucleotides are TGTGCCAGCAGCCCCCGGACAGGGGGTCTCTATGGCTACACCTTC. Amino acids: CASSPRTGGLYGYTF.

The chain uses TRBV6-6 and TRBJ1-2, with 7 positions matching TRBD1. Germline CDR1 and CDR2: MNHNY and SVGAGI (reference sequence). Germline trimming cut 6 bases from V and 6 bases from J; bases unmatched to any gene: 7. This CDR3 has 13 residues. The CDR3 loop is CASSLPDRDGYTF. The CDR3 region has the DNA TGTGCCAGCAGCCTCCCCGACAGGGATGGCTACACCTTC.

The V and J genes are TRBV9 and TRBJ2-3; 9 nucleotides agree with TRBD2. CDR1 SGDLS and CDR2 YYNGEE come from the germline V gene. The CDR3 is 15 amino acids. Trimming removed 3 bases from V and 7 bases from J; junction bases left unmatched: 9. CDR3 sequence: CASSGAGGRANTQYF. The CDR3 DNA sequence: TGTGCCAGCAGCGGAGCGGGGGGCCGTGCAAATACGCAGTATTTT. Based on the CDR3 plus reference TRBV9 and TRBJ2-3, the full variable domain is DSGVTQTPKHLITATGQRVTLRCSPRSGDLSVYWYQQSLDQGLQFLIQYYNGEERAKGNILERFSAQQFPDLHSELNLSSLELGDSALYFCASSGAGGRANTQYFGPGTRLTVL.

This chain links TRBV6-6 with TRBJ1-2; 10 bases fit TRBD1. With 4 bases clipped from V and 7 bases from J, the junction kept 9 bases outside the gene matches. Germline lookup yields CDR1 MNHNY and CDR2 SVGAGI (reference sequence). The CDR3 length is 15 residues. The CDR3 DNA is TGTGCCAGCAGTTCCGCGGGACAGGGGATTGGTGGCTACACCTTC. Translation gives CASSSAGQGIGGYTF.

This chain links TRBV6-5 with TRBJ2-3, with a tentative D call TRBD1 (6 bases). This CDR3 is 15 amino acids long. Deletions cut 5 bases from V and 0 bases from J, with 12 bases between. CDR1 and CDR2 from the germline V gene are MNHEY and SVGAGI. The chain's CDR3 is CASSQRQASTDTQYF. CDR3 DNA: TGTGCCAGCAGTCAAAGACAGGCCAGCACAGATACGCAGTATTTT.

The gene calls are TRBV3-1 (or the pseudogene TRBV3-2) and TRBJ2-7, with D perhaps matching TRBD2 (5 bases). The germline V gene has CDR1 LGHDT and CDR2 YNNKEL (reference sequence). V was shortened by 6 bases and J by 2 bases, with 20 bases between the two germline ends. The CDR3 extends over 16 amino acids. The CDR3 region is CASRESGNLPPYEQYF. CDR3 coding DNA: TGTGCCAGCAGAGAGAGCGGAAACCTTCCTCCCTACGAGCAGTACTTC.

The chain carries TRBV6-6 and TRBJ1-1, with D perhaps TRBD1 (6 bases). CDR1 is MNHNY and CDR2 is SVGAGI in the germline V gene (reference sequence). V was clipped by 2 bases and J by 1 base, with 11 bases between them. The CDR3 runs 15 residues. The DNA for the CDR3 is TGTGCCAGCAGTTACCCCTCGACAGGGAACACTGAAGCTTTCTTT. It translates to CASSYPSTGNTEAFF.

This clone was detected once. The CDR3 loop reads CASSLGGSLHEKLFF. The DNA of the CDR3 is TGCGCCAGCAGCTTGGGAGGGTCTTTACACGAAAAACTGTTTTTT. The chain has TRBV5-1 and TRBJ1-4; D gene unclear. Germline V gives CDR1 SGHRS, CDR2 YFSETQ. This CDR3 has 15 residues. The ends were cut back, 0 bases at V and 8 bases at J, with 14 bases in the middle.

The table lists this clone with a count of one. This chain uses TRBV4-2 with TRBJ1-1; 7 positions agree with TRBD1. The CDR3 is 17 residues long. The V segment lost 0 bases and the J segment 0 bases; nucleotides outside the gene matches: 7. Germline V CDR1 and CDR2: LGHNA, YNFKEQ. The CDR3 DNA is TGTGCCAGCAGCCAAGAATCGACAGGGTGGCTGAACACTGAAGCTTTCTTT. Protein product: CASSQESTGWLNTEAFF.